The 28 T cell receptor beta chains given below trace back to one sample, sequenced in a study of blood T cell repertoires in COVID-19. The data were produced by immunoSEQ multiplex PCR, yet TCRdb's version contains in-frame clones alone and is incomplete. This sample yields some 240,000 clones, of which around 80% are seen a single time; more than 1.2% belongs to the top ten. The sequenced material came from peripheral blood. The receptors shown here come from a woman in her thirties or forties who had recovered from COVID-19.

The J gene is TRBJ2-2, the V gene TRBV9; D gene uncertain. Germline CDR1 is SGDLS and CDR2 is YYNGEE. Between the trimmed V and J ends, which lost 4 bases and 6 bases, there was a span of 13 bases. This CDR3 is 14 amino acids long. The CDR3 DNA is TGTGCCAGCAGCCCACGAGTGAGGCCCGGGGAGCTGTTTTTT. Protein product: CASSPRVRPGELFF.

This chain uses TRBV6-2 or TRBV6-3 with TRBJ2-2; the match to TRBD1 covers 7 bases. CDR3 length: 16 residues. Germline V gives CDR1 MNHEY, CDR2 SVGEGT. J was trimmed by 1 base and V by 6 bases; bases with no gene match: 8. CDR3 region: CASSLQGPQNTGELFF. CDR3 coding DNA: TGTGCCAGCAGCCTACAGGGGCCACAGAACACCGGGGAGCTGTTTTTT.

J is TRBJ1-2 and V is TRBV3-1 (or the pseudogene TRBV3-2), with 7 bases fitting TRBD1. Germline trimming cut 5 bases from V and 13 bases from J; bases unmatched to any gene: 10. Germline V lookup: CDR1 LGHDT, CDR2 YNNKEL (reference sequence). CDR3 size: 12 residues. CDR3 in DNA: TGTGCCAGCAGCGACTCAGACAGGGCCAGCACCTTC. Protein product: CASSDSDRASTF.

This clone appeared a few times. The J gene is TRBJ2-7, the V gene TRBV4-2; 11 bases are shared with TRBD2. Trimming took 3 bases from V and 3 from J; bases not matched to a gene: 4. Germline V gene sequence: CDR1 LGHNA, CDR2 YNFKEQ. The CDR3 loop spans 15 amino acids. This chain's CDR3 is CASSHFGTSGYEQYF. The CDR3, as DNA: TGTGCCAGCAGCCATTTCGGGACTAGCGGCTACGAGCAGTACTTC.

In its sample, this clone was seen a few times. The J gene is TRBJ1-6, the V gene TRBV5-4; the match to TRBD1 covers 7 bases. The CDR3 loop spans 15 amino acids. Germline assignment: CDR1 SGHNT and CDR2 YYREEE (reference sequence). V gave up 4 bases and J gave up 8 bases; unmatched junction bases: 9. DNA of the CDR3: TGTGCCAGCAGCCCTATCACAGGGGATGATTCACCCCTCCACTTT. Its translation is CASSPITGDDSPLHF.

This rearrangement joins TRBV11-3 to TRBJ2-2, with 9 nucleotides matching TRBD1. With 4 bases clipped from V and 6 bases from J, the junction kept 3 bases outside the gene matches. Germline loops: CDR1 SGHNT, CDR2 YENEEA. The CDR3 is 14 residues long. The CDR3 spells CASSSRQGAGELFF. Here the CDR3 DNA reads TGTGCCAGCAGCTCGCGACAGGGGGCCGGGGAGCTGTTTTTT.

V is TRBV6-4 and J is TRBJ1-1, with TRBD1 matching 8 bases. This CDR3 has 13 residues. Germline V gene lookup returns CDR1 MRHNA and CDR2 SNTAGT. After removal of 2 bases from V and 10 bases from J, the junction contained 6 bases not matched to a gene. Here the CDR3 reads CASSDEQGERAFF. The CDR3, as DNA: TGTGCCAGCAGTGACGAACAGGGGGAAAGAGCTTTCTTT.

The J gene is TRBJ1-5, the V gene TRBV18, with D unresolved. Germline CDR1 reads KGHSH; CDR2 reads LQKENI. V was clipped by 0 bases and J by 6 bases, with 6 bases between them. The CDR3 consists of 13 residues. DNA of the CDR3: TGTGCCAGCTCACCACCGGCAGGTCAGCCCCAGCATTTT. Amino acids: CASSPPAGQPQHF.

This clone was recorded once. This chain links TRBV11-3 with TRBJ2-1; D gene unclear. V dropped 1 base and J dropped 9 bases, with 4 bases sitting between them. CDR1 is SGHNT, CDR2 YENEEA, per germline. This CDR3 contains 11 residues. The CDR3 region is CASSLASEQFF. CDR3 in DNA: TGTGCCAGCAGCTTAGCGAGTGAGCAGTTCTTC. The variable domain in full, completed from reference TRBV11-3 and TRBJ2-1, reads EAGVVQSPRYKIIEKKQPVAFWCNPISGHNTLYWYLQNLGQGPELLIRYENEEAVDDSQLPKDRFSAERLKGVDSTLKIQPAELGDSAVYLCASSLASEQFFGPGTRLTVL.

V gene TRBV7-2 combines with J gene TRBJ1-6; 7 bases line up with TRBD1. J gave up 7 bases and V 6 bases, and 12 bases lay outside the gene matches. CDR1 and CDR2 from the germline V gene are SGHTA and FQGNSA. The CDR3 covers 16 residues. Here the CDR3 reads CASSRPTGSDNSPLHF. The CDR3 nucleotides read TGTGCCAGCAGTCGCCCGACAGGGAGCGACAATTCACCCCTCCACTTT.

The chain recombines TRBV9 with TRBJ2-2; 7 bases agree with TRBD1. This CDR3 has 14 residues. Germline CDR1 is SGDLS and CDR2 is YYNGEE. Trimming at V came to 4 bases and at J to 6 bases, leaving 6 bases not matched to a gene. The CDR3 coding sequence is TGTGCCAGCAGCCAGACAGGGTACGCCGGGGAGCTGTTTTTT. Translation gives CASSQTGYAGELFF.

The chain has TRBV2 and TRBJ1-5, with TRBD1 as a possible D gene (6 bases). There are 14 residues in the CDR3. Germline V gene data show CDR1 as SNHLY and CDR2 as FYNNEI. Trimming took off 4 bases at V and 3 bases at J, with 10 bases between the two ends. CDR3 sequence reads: CASSVRQANQPQHF. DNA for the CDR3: TGTGCCAGCAGTGTTAGACAGGCCAATCAGCCCCAGCATTTT. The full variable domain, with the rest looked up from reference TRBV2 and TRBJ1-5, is EPEVTQTPSHQVTQMGQEVILRCVPISNHLYFYWYRQILGQKVEFLVSFYNNEISEKSEIFDDQFSVERPDGSNFTLKIRSTKLEDSAMYFCASSVRQANQPQHFGDGTRLSIL.

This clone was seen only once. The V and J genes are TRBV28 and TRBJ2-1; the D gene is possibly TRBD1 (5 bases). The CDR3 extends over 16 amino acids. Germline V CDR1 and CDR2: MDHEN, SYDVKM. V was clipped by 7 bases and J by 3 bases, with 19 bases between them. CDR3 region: CASIPAPTGDYNEQFF. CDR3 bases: TGTGCCAGCATCCCTGCCCCCACAGGTGACTACAATGAGCAGTTCTTC.

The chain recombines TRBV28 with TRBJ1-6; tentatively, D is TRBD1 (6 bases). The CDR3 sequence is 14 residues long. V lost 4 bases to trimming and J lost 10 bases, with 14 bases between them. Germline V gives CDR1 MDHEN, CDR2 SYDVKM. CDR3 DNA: TGTGCCAGCAGTTCCGGACAGCCCGGCTCACCCCTCCACTTT. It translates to CASSSGQPGSPLHF.

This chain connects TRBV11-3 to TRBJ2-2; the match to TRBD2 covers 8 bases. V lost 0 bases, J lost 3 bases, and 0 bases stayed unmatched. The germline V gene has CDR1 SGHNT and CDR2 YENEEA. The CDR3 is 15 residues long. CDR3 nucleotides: TGTGCCAGCAGCTTAGACGGGGGGGACACCGGGGAGCTGTTTTTT. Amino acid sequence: CASSLDGGDTGELFF.

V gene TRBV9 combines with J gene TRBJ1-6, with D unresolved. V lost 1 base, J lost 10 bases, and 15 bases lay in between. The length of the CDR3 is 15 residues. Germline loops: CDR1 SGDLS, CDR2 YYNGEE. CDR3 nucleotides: TGTGCCAGCAGCGTATCGACGGAGGAAGGGTCACCCCTCCACTTT. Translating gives CASSVSTEEGSPLHF.

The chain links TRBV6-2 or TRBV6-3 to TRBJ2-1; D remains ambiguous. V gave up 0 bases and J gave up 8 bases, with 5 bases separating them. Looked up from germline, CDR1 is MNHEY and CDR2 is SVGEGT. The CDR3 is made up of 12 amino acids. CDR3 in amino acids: CASSYSIDEQFF. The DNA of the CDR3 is TGTGCCAGCAGTTACTCGATAGATGAGCAGTTCTTC.

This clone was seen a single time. The CDR3 DNA is TGTGCCAGCAGCCAAGGAAATAACAGGGCGACCTACGAGCAGTACTTC. This encodes CASSQGNNRATYEQYF. The chain employs TRBV4-2 and TRBJ2-7; a weak D match, TRBD1 (6 bases). CDR3 length: 16 residues. Germline V gives CDR1 LGHNA, CDR2 YNFKEQ. Trimming shortened V by 1 base and J by 2 bases, and 15 bases separated the two germline ends.

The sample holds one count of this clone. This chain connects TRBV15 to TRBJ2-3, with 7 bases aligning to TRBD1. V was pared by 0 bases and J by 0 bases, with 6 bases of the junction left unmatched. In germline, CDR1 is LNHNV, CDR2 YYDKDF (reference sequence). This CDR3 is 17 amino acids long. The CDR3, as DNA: TGTGCCACCAGCAGAGATCGGAAGGGGGCAAGCACAGATACGCAGTATTTT. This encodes CATSRDRKGASTDTQYF. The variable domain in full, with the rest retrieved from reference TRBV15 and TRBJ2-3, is DAMVIQNPRYQVTQFGKPVTLSCSQTLNHNVMYWYQQKSSQAPKLLFHYYDKDFNNEADTPDNFQSRRPNTSFCFLDIRSPGLGDTAMYLCATSRDRKGASTDTQYFGPGTRLTVL.

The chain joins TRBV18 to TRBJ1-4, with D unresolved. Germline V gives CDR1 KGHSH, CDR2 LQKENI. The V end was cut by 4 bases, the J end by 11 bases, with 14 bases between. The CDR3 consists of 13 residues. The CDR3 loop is CASSQFSENKLFF. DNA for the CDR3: TGTGCCAGCTCACAGTTCTCCGAGAATAAACTGTTTTTT.

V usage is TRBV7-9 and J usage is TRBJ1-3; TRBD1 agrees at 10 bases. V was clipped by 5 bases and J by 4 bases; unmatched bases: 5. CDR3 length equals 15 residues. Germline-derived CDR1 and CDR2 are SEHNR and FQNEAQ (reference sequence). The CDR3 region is CASSQRTGGGNTIYF. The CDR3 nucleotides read TGTGCCAGCAGCCAACGGACAGGGGGAGGAAACACCATATATTTT.

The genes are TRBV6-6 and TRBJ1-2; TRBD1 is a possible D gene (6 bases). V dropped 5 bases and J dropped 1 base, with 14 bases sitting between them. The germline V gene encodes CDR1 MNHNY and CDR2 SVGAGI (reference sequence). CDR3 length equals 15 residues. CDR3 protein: CASSLRSQGNYGYTF. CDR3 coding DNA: TGTGCCAGCAGTCTTAGATCACAGGGTAACTATGGCTACACCTTC.

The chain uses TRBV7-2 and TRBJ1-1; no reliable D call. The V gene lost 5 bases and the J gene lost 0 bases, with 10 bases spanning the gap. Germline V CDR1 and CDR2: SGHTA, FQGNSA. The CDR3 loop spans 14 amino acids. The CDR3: CASSPEVLNTEAFF. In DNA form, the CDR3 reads TGTGCCAGCAGCCCTGAGGTGTTGAACACTGAAGCTTTCTTT.

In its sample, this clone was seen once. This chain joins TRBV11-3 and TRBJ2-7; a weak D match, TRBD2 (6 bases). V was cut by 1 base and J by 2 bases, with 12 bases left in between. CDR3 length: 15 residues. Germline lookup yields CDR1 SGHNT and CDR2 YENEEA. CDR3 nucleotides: TGTGCCAGCAGCTTAGGCGCGGGGTCGGCCTACGAGCAGTACTTC. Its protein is CASSLGAGSAYEQYF.

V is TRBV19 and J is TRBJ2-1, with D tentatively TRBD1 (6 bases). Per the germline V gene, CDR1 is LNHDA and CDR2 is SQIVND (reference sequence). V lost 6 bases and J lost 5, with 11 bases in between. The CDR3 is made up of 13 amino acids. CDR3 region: CASRPNRDNEQFF. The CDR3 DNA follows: TGTGCCAGTAGACCGAACAGGGACAATGAGCAGTTCTTC.

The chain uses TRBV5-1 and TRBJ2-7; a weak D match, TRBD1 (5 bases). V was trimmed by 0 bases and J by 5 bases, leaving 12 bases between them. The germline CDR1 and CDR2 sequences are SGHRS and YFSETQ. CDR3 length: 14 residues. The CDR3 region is CASSLGRAQDEQYF. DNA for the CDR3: TGCGCCAGCAGCTTGGGCAGGGCTCAAGACGAGCAGTACTTC.

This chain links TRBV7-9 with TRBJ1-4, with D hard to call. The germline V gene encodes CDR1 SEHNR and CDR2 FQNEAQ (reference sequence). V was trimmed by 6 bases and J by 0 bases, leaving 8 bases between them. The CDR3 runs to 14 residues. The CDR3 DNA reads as TGTGCCAGCAGTGTCGGGACAACTAATGAAAAACTGTTTTTT. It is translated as CASSVGTTNEKLFF. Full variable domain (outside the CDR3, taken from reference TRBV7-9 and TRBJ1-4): DTGVSQNPRHKITKRGQNVTFRCDPISEHNRLYWYRQTLGQGPEFLTYFQNEAQLEKSRLLSDRFSAERPKGSFSTLEIQRTEQGDSAMYLCASSVGTTNEKLFFGSGTQLSVL.

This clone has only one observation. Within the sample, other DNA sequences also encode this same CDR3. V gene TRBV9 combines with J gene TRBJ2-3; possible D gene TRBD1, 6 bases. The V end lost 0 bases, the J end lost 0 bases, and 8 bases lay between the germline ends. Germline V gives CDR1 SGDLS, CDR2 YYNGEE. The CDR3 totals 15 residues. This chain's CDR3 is CASSVGQGSTDTQYF. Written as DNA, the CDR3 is TGTGCCAGCAGCGTAGGGCAGGGGAGCACAGATACGCAGTATTTT. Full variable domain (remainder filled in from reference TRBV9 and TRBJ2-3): DSGVTQTPKHLITATGQRVTLRCSPRSGDLSVYWYQQSLDQGLQFLIQYYNGEERAKGNILERFSAQQFPDLHSELNLSSLELGDSALYFCASSVGQGSTDTQYFGPGTRLTVL.